This T cell receptor (beta chain) was sequenced in a study of blood T cell repertoires in COVID-19. Turning to the study itself: Acute and convalescent COVID-19 specimens originated in the United States, Italy and Spain. Nucleic acid was either cDNA or gDNA, and it came from T cells, B-cell-depleted T cells, or PBMCs.

This clone was detected once. Profiled with immunoSEQ multiplex PCR; TCRdb holds only in-frame clones, not every one. The table shows roughly 80,000 clones, with approximately 88% occurring only once. Per germline, CDR1 SGHTA and CDR2 FQGNSA. This CDR3 is built from 13 residues. V shed 4 bases, J shed 8 bases, and the junction held 3 bases outside the gene matches. Sequenced: peripheral blood. This chain links TRBV7-2 with TRBJ1-4, with 8 bases fitting TRBD1. This TCR came from a woman of 80 years or more with acute or convalescent COVID-19. CDR3 in amino acids: CASSSGGREKLFF. In DNA, the CDR3 is TGTGCCAGCAGCTCAGGGGGCAGGGAAAAACTGTTTTTT.